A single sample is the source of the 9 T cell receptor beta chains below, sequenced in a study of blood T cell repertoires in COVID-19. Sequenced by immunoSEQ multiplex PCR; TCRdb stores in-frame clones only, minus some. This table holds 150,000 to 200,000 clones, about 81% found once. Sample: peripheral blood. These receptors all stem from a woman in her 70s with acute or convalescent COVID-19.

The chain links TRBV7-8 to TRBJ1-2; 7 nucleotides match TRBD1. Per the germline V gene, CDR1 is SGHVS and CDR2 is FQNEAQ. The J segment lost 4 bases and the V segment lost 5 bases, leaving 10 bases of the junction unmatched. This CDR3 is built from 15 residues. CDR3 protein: CASSRGQTGSYGYTF. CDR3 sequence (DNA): TGTGCCAGCAGCCGCGGTCAGACAGGGAGCTATGGCTACACCTTC.

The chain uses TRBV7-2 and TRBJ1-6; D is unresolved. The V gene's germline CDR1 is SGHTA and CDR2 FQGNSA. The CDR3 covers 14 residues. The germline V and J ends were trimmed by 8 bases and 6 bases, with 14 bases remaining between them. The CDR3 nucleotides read TGTGCCAGCGGACTTCGGACGGGTAATTCACCCCTCCACTTT. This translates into CASGLRTGNSPLHF.

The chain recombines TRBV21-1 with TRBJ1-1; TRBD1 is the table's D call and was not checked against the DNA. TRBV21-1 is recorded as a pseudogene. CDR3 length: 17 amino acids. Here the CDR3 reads CASSFRDRAKKGPEAFF. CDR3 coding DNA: TGTGCCAGCAGTTTCCGGGACAGGGCCAAGAAAGGACCTGAAGCTTTCTTT.

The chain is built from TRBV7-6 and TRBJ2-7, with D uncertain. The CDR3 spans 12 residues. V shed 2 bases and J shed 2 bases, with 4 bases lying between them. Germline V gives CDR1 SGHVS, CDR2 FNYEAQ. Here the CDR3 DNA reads TGTGCCAGCAGCTTATCGGCCTACGAGCAGTACTTC. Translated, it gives CASSLSAYEQYF. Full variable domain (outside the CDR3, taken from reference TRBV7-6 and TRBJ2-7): GAGVSQSPRYKVTKRGQDVALRCDPISGHVSLYWYRQALGQGPEFLTYFNYEAQQDKSGLPNDRFSAERPEGSISTLTIQRTEQRDSAMYRCASSLSAYEQYFGPGTRLTVT.

The DNA of the CDR3 is TGTGCCAGCAGCTTAGAGCCGGGACTAGCGGGAGTTGAGCAGTACTTC. Its protein is CASSLEPGLAGVEQYF. V usage is TRBV11-2 and J usage is TRBJ2-7; 14 nucleotides align to TRBD2. J lost 7 bases, V lost 0 bases, and 5 bases had no gene match. CDR3 length: 16 residues. Looked up from germline, CDR1 is SGHAT and CDR2 is FQNNGV.

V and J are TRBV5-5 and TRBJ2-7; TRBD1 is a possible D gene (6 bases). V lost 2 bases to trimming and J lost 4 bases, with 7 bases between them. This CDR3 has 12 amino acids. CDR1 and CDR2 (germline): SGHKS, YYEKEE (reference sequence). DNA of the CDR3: TGTGCCAGCAGCTTACAGGGATACGAGCAGTACTTC. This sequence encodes CASSLQGYEQYF.

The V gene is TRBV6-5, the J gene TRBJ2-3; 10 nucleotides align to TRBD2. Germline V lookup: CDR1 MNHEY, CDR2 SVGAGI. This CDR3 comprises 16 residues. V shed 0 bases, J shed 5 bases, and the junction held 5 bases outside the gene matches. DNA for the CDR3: TGTGCCAGCAGTTACTCAAGCGGGAGGGCCGGAGATACGCAGTATTTT. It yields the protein CASSYSSGRAGDTQYF.

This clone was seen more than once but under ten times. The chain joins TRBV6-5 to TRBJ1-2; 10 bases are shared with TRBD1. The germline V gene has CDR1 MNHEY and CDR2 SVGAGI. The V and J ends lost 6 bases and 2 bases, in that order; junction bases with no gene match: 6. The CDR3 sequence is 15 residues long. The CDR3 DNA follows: TGTGCCAGCAGCGGAACGGGACAGGGGAACTATGGCTACACCTTC. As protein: CASSGTGQGNYGYTF.

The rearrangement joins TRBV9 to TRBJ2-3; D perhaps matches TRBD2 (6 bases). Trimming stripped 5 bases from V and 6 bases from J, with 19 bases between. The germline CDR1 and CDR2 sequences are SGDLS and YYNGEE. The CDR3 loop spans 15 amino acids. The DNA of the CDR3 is TGTGCCAGCAGGGGGCCTAGCGATGCTTGGGATACGCAGTATTTT. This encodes CASRGPSDAWDTQYF.